Listed here are 32 T cell receptor beta chains from one sample, sequenced in a study of T cells in Graves' hyperthyroidism and ophthalmopathy. Researchers amplified the TCR beta CDR3 regions from RNA transcripts. The HTBI primer set drove a first-round RT-PCR of the TCR CDR3. TCRdb reanalysed the multiplex PCR reads using MiXCR and keeps one entry per CDR3 protein. The sample yields almost 600,000 distinct CDR3 sequences, 46% seen once. Sequenced material: peripheral blood or thyroid tissue (not recorded which). The source is a woman in her late teens or twenties with Graves' hyperthyroidism.

In this sample, this clonotype turned up many times. The J gene is TRBJ1-3, the V gene TRBV7-3, with TRBD1 as a possible D gene (5 bases). The CDR3 is 15 residues long. CDR1 and CDR2 from the germline V gene are SGHTA and FQGTGA. V was clipped by 0 bases and J by 0 bases, with 6 bases between them. CDR3 DNA sequence: TGTGCCAGCAGCTTAACCCAGGGCTCTGGAAACACCATATATTTT. This codes for CASSLTQGSGNTIYF.

This clonotype was counted ten times or more. The chain links TRBV18 to TRBJ1-2; D is undetermined. Trimming stripped 3 bases from V and 7 bases from J, with 9 bases between. The CDR3 runs to 12 residues. CDR1 and CDR2 (germline): KGHSH, LQKENI. CDR3 sequence reads: CASSPENVGYTF. CDR3 DNA sequence: TGTGCCAGCTCACCGGAGAACGTTGGCTACACCTTC.

This clonotype was seen only a few times. The CDR3 spells CAWSVMEETQYF. In DNA, the CDR3 is TGTGCCTGGAGTGTAATGGAAGAGACCCAGTACTTC. The chain uses TRBV30 and TRBJ2-5, with D unclear. Germline-derived CDR1 and CDR2 are GTSNPN and SVGIG (reference sequence). This CDR3 spans 12 amino acids. V was cut by 0 bases and J by 3 bases, with 5 bases left in between. The variable domain in full, with the rest retrieved from reference TRBV30 and TRBJ2-5, is SQTIHQWPATLVQPVGSPLSLECTVEGTSNPNLYWYRQAAGRGLQLLFYSVGIGQISSEVPQNLSASRPQDRQFILSSKKLLLSDSGFYLCAWSVMEETQYFGPGTRLLVL.

The V gene is TRBV7-9, the J gene TRBJ1-6, with a possible D match to TRBD1 (5 bases). This CDR3 region has 18 residues. V lost 0 bases and J 0 bases, leaving 12 bases between the germline ends. Per the germline V gene, CDR1 is SEHNR and CDR2 is FQNEAQ (reference sequence). CDR3 sequence: CASSLARGGSSYNSPLHF. CDR3 bases: TGTGCCAGCAGCTTAGCGAGGGGTGGGAGCTCCTATAATTCACCCCTCCACTTT.

In its sample, this clonotype was seen many times. This chain joins TRBV2 and TRBJ1-1, with D possibly being TRBD1 (6 bases). This CDR3 contains 11 residues. Germline V gives CDR1 SNHLY, CDR2 FYNNEI. V dropped 9 bases and J dropped 9 bases, with 14 bases sitting between them. The CDR3 region is CARQNRDKAFF. CDR3 nucleotides: TGTGCCAGACAAAACCGGGACAAAGCTTTCTTT.

In the case of this clonotype: Because it lacks the conserved phenylalanine or tryptophan at the end, this CDR3 is likely a read error. The chain employs TRBV7-9 and TRBJ1-6; 7 positions agree with TRBD1. J gave up 8 bases and V 11 bases, and 9 bases lay outside the gene matches. The length of the CDR3 is 13 residues. In germline, CDR1 is SEHNR, CDR2 FQNEAQ (reference sequence). The CDR3 DNA sequence: TGTGCCTGGACGGGACAGTCTCATTCACCCCTCCACCTT. This sequence encodes CAWTGQSHSPLHL.

There are many counts of this clonotype. The rearrangement joins TRBV7-8 to TRBJ1-1, with 8 bases that match TRBD1. Germline loops: CDR1 SGHVS, CDR2 FQNEAQ. The CDR3 has 16 residues. Trimming cost V 5 bases and J 1 base; bases outside gene matches: 9. CDR3 sequence: CASSQRSGTGNTEAFF. The CDR3 DNA follows: TGTGCCAGCAGCCAAAGATCCGGGACAGGGAACACTGAAGCTTTCTTT.

This clonotype has a count of ten or more. The chain has TRBV7-2 and TRBJ1-3, with no clear D. The CDR3 runs 15 residues. Germline V gene data show CDR1 as SGHTA and CDR2 as FQGNSA. V was shortened by 1 base and J by 4 bases, with 11 bases between the two germline ends. CDR3 loop: CASSLVSGPGNTIYF. CDR3 DNA: TGTGCCAGCAGCTTAGTTTCGGGTCCAGGAAACACCATATATTTT.

This rearrangement joins TRBV29-1 to TRBJ2-5, with D tentatively TRBD1 (6 bases). CDR3 length equals 16 residues. V lost 0 bases and J 5 bases, leaving 19 bases between the germline ends. The germline V gene has CDR1 SQVTM and CDR2 ANQGSEA. CDR3 DNA: TGCAGCGTTGAAGATGGTGGGGCAGGGGTAAGTGAGACCCAGTACTTC. Protein: CSVEDGGAGVSETQYF.

This sequence joins TRBV2 and TRBJ1-6, with 8 bases identical to TRBD1. The CDR3 runs to 16 residues. Germline V CDR1 and CDR2: SNHLY, FYNNEI. Unmatched junction bases numbered 7, after V lost 3 bases and J lost 6 bases. The CDR3 DNA reads TGTGCCAGCAGTGACGGACAGGGTGTGGGTAATTCACCCCTCCACTTT. Translated: CASSDGQGVGNSPLHF.

This clonotype appeared many times. The gene calls are TRBV14 and TRBJ1-4; 8 bases are shared with TRBD1. J lost 8 bases, V lost 8 bases, and 16 bases had no gene match. From germline, CDR1 is SGHDN and CDR2 FVKESK. The CDR3 is made up of 16 amino acids. The CDR3 region has the DNA TGTGCCAGCGGACCGGGACAGGTTATGGGTGACGAAAAACTGTTTTTT. Encoded protein: CASGPGQVMGDEKLFF.

The J gene is TRBJ2-5, the V gene TRBV9; the match to TRBD2 covers 7 bases. The CDR3 runs to 14 residues. V shed 3 bases and J 7 bases; nucleotides not matched to a gene: 9. CDR1 and CDR2 from the germline V gene are SGDLS and YYNGEE. CDR3 in DNA: TGTGCCAGCAGCGGGGGGGGAGGCCTGGGGACCCAGTACTTC. Its protein is CASSGGGGLGTQYF.

The V call is TRBV28, the J call TRBJ1-5; no clear D. Trimming took 4 bases from V and 3 from J, leaving 13 bases between them. CDR3 length: 15 residues. Looked up from germline, CDR1 is MDHEN and CDR2 is SYDVKM. This CDR3 is CASSYLDQLNQPQHF. In DNA, the CDR3 is TGTGCCAGCAGTTATCTGGACCAACTCAATCAGCCCCAGCATTTT.

This clonotype occurred a few times. V and J are TRBV7-6 and TRBJ2-5, with D uncertain. The CDR3 is 12 residues long. Germline CDR1 reads SGHVS; CDR2 reads FNYEAQ. The V and J ends lost 4 bases and 5 bases respectively, with 8 bases between them. CDR3 sequence reads: CASSSGMETQYF. CDR3 DNA: TGTGCCAGCAGCTCTGGGATGGAGACCCAGTACTTC.

This clonotype was seen only a few times. The J gene is TRBJ2-5, the V gene TRBV11-3, with 7 nucleotides matching TRBD2. Per germline, CDR1 SGHNT and CDR2 YENEEA. Trimming at V came to 4 bases and at J to 5 bases, leaving 10 bases not matched to a gene. CDR3 size: 15 residues. Here the CDR3 DNA reads TGTGCCAGCAGCTCATCTAGCGGAATAAGGGAGACCCAGTACTTC. Translating gives CASSSSSGIRETQYF.

The chain carries TRBV7-8 and TRBJ1-2; 8 bases fit TRBD1. The CDR3 has 14 residues. Trimming at V came to 5 bases and at J to 8 bases, leaving 10 bases not matched to a gene. The V gene's germline CDR1 is SGHVS and CDR2 FQNEAQ. The CDR3 DNA sequence: TGTGCCAGCAGCCTTACTGACAGGGGAAGGGGCTACACCTTC. Its protein product is CASSLTDRGRGYTF.

This chain connects TRBV7-2 to TRBJ1-2; 9 nucleotides line up with TRBD1. The germline V gene encodes CDR1 SGHTA and CDR2 FQGNSA. This CDR3 spans 13 amino acids. V gave up 6 bases and J gave up 5 bases; unmatched junction bases: 4. The CDR3 nucleotides are TGTGCCAGCAGGCCCGGGACAGGGTATGGCTACACCTTC. Protein product: CASRPGTGYGYTF.

The gene calls are TRBV7-3 and TRBJ1-6, with D perhaps matching TRBD1 (5 bases). Germline CDR1 is SGHTA and CDR2 is FQGTGA. V was pared by 6 bases and J by 10 bases, with 13 bases between. The CDR3 runs to 13 residues. The CDR3 loop is CASRKDGGSPLHF. In DNA form, the CDR3 reads TGTGCCAGCAGGAAGGACGGGGGATCACCCCTCCACTTT.

CDR3 in amino acids: CSVSGGPGANVLTF. The CDR3 region has the DNA TGCAGCGTTAGTGGTGGACCTGGGGCCAACGTCCTGACTTTC. This chain uses TRBV29-1 with TRBJ2-6; D is undetermined. CDR3 size: 14 residues. V dropped 5 bases and J dropped 2 bases, with 10 bases sitting between them. Germline V lookup: CDR1 SQVTM, CDR2 ANQGSEA.

At least ten counts were recorded for this clonotype. The chain is built from TRBV9 and TRBJ1-4; D ambiguous. Germline lookup yields CDR1 SGDLS and CDR2 YYNGEE. The length of the CDR3 is 14 residues. The germline V and J ends were trimmed by 0 bases and 1 base, with 4 bases remaining between them. CDR3 nucleotides: TGTGCCAGCAGCGTAGGAATAACTAATGAAAAACTGTTTTTT. It yields the protein CASSVGITNEKLFF.

This clonotype has a count of ten or more. This chain links TRBV2 with TRBJ1-1; D is undetermined. Germline V gene data show CDR1 as SNHLY and CDR2 as FYNNEI. V was cut by 5 bases and J by 1 base, with 11 bases left in between. The CDR3 is made up of 14 amino acids. CDR3 amino acids: CASSFRGSNTEAFF. The DNA for the CDR3 is TGTGCCAGCAGTTTCCGAGGATCGAACACTGAAGCTTTCTTT.

This clonotype occurred many times. J is TRBJ2-2 and V is TRBV7-9; 9 nucleotides align to TRBD2. This CDR3 comprises 15 residues. Trimming cost V 3 bases and J 4 bases; bases outside gene matches: 3. Germline values: CDR1 SEHNR, CDR2 FQNEAQ (reference sequence). The CDR3 region has the DNA TGTGCCAGCAGCTTCGCGGGAGGGCGCACCGGGGAGCTGTTTTTT. It is translated as CASSFAGGRTGELFF.

This clonotype was seen repeatedly, ten times or more. The chain links TRBV5-1 to TRBJ2-6, with TRBD2 identical over 15 bases. V lost 4 bases, J lost 0 bases, and 2 bases stayed unmatched. The V gene's germline CDR1 is SGHRS and CDR2 YFSETQ. CDR3 length: 18 residues. CDR3 in DNA: TGCGCCAGCAGCGGGACTAGCGGGAGGACCTCTGGGGCCAACGTCCTGACTTTC. This encodes CASSGTSGRTSGANVLTF.

The chain joins TRBV29-1 to TRBJ1-2, with TRBD1 identical over 8 bases. There are 12 residues in the CDR3. Trimming took 8 bases from V and 7 from J; bases not matched to a gene: 9. The germline V gene has CDR1 SQVTM and CDR2 ANQGSEA. The CDR3 reads CSPRYRGTGYTF. The CDR3 region has the DNA TGCAGCCCCCGTTACAGGGGGACTGGCTACACCTTC.

Ten or more counts support this clonotype. The chain combines TRBV7-9 with TRBJ2-7, with D unresolved. Germline CDR1 is SEHNR and CDR2 is FQNEAQ (reference sequence). This CDR3 comprises 13 residues. V was shortened by 5 bases and J by 4 bases, with 12 bases between the two germline ends. In nucleotides, the CDR3 is TGTGCCAGCAGCCCCGCCATGGGTTACGAGCAGTACTTC. Its translation is CASSPAMGYEQYF.

This clonotype has a count of ten or more. The chain employs TRBV5-1 and TRBJ1-2, with D possibly TRBD1 on 6 matching bases. CDR1 and CDR2 from the germline V gene are SGHRS and YFSETQ. The length of the CDR3 is 14 residues. Trimming removed 4 bases at V and 3 bases at J, with 13 bases between. This CDR3 reads CASSESGEDYGYTF. In DNA, the CDR3 is TGCGCCAGCAGCGAATCAGGGGAAGACTATGGCTACACCTTC.

This chain joins TRBV15 and TRBJ2-2; D gene ambiguous. Germline CDR1 reads LNHNV; CDR2 reads YYDKDF (reference sequence). V lost 4 bases and J 7 bases, leaving 16 bases between the germline ends. This CDR3 has 15 amino acids. This CDR3 is CATSTTNEQDGELFF. The DNA for the CDR3 is TGTGCCACCAGCACCACGAATGAGCAGGACGGGGAGCTGTTTTTT.

The rearrangement joins TRBV19 to TRBJ2-1; 7 nucleotides agree with TRBD2. Germline V lookup: CDR1 LNHDA, CDR2 SQIVND (reference sequence). The CDR3 spans 12 residues. V lost 5 bases to trimming and J lost 9 bases; unmatched junction nucleotides: 4. CDR3 protein: CASSSGTIEQFF. The CDR3 DNA follows: TGTGCCAGTAGTTCCGGGACTATTGAGCAGTTCTTC.

The chain couples TRBV20-1 to TRBJ1-1; no firm D call. Germline V gene lookup returns CDR1 DFQATT and CDR2 SNEGSKA (reference sequence). V was clipped by 3 bases and J by 5 bases, with 16 bases between them. This CDR3 has 14 amino acids. This CDR3 reads CSASSNFPSTEAFF. The CDR3 region has the DNA TGCAGTGCTAGCTCTAATTTCCCTTCAACTGAAGCTTTCTTT.

This sequence joins TRBV10-2 and TRBJ2-6; TRBD1 matches at 9 bases. The ends lost 1 base at V and 9 bases at J; junction bases unmatched: 10. The length of the CDR3 is 17 residues. Germline V gene sequence: CDR1 WSHSY, CDR2 SAAADI. Here the CDR3 reads CASSEYGNRGLDNVLTF. The DNA for the CDR3 is TGCGCCAGCAGTGAGTACGGGAACAGGGGGCTGGACAACGTCCTGACTTTC.

In its sample, this clonotype was seen once. V usage is TRBV30 and J usage is TRBJ2-5; D might be TRBD2 (5 bases). V was cut by 1 base and J by 5 bases, with 11 bases left in between. The CDR3 has 13 residues. Germline assignment: CDR1 GTSNPN and CDR2 SVGIG (reference sequence). The CDR3 nucleotides read TGTGCCTGGAGTGACAACCGAGGGGAGACCCAGTACTTC. Translated, it gives CAWSDNRGETQYF.

This clonotype was picked up one time. The V call is TRBV7-9, the J call TRBJ1-1; D is uncertain. Germline CDR1 SEHNR, CDR2 FQNEAQ (reference sequence). The CDR3 sequence is 18 residues long. Deletions cut 5 bases from V and 0 bases from J, with 22 bases between. CDR3 loop: CASSIGLAGPFLNTEAFF. DNA for the CDR3: TGTGCCAGCAGCATCGGACTAGCGGGCCCTTTTTTGAACACTGAAGCTTTCTTT.